What follows is one TCR beta chain and its context. CDR1 LNHDA and CDR2 SQIVND come from the germline V gene (reference sequence). The CDR3 is made up of 11 amino acids. V was pared by 5 bases and J by 7 bases, with 8 bases between. This specimen comes from a study of blood T cell repertoires in COVID-19. Whole-study context: COVID-19 samples collected from the United States, Italy and Spain covered acute and convalescent phases. PBMCs, B-cell-depleted T cells, or T cells provided the cDNA or gDNA that made up the material.

Authors' methods: Counts of nucleated cells, estimated from reference gene primer amplification, were obtained. Profiled with immunoSEQ multiplex PCR; TCRdb holds only in-frame clones, not every one. From that table come the V and J calls and clone size; the DNA was used to work out D and trimming. The sample contains 70,000 to 90,000 clones, approximately 88% of which appear only once. Material for sequencing was peripheral blood. The chain joins TRBV19 to TRBJ1-2; TRBD1 is a possible D gene (6 bases). This sequence was found in a human donor in a cohort sampled during active COVID-19. The CDR3 sequence is CASSLGAGYTF. CDR3 bases: TGTGCCAGTAGTCTGGGGGCTGGCTACACCTTC. Supplemented by reference TRBV19 and TRBJ1-2, the full variable domain reads DGGITQSPKYLFRKEGQNVTLSCEQNLNHDAMYWYRQDPGQGLRLIYYSQIVNDFQKGDIAEGYSVSREKKESFPLTVTSAQKNPTAFYLCASSLGAGYTFGSGTRLTVV.